The 32 T cell receptor beta chains listed next were all sequenced from one sample in a study of beta chain features in type 1 diabetes. As every portion of the isolated RNA was reverse transcribed, the sequencing read expressed TCRB transcripts. Profiling relied on immunoSEQ multiplex PCR, and the TCRdb table lists in-frame clones only, not all of them. Of about 280,000 clones listed, 14% to 15% are singletons. No cognate antigen is known for these TCRs. Study-wide findings and caveats: Type 1 diabetes patients had moderately but significantly shorter TCRB CDR3s in all four CD4+ subsets.

Material: naive CD4+ T cells from blood. The origin of the receptors is a man aged 18 to 30 with type 1 diabetes.

The genes are TRBV11-2 and TRBJ2-2, with D unresolved. Germline CDR1 is SGHAT and CDR2 is FQNNGV. The CDR3 sequence is 13 residues long. Deletions cut 1 base from V and 4 bases from J, with 4 bases between. CDR3 bases: TGTGCCAGCAGCTTAGCCCGCACCGGGGAGCTGTTTTTT. As protein: CASSLARTGELFF.

The genes are TRBV9 and TRBJ2-5; unclear D gene. Trimming removed 0 bases at V and 5 bases at J, with 11 bases between. CDR3 length equals 14 residues. Germline V CDR1 and CDR2: SGDLS, YYNGEE. As DNA, the CDR3 is TGTGCCAGCAGCGTAGCGCCCGAGAAGGAGACCCAGTACTTC. It specifies CASSVAPEKETQYF.

The chain employs TRBV15 and TRBJ2-7; 12 bases are a match to TRBD1. V shed 5 bases, J shed 3 bases, and the junction held 5 bases outside the gene matches. The CDR3 runs 15 residues. The V gene's germline CDR1 is LNHNV and CDR2 YYDKDF (reference sequence). The CDR3 reads CATSARDRGHYEQYF. The CDR3 coding sequence is TGTGCCACCAGCGCCCGGGACAGGGGGCACTACGAGCAGTACTTC.

The chain links TRBV18 to TRBJ1-1; tentatively, D is TRBD1 (6 bases). Germline V lookup: CDR1 KGHSH, CDR2 LQKENI. This CDR3 contains 15 residues. Trimming took off 6 bases at V and 5 bases at J, with 19 bases between the two ends. The CDR3 region is CASSRGGRGSTEAFF. In nucleotides, the CDR3 is TGTGCCAGCTCCCGCGGGGGGCGCGGTTCAACTGAAGCTTTCTTT. Using reference TRBV18 and TRBJ1-1 for the parts outside the CDR3, the full variable domain is NAGVMQNPRHLVRRRGQEARLRCSPMKGHSHVYWYRQLPEEGLKFMVYLQKENIIDESGMPKERFSAEFPKEGPSILRIQQVVRGDSAAYFCASSRGGRGSTEAFFGQGTRLTVV.

CDR3: CASLTGTGLTGELFF. The DNA of the CDR3 is TGTGCCAGCCTAACCGGGACAGGGTTGACCGGGGAGCTGTTTTTT. The chain recombines TRBV28 with TRBJ2-2; 9 bases map to TRBD1. Germline trimming cut 8 bases from V and 5 bases from J; bases unmatched to any gene: 9. The V gene's germline CDR1 is MDHEN and CDR2 SYDVKM. The CDR3 runs to 15 residues.

In the case of this clone: Additional DNA sequences in this sample encode the identical CDR3. The gene calls are TRBV18 and TRBJ1-1; D is possibly TRBD1 (5 bases). The CDR3 is 14 amino acids. Germline loops: CDR1 KGHSH, CDR2 LQKENI. V gave up 1 base and J gave up 2 bases, with 8 bases separating them. CDR3 region: CASSPQGRNTEAFF. The CDR3 coding sequence is TGTGCCAGCTCACCACAGGGGCGAAACACTGAAGCTTTCTTT.

This clone was detected only a few times. J is TRBJ1-2 and V is TRBV6-1, with a possible D match to TRBD1 (5 bases). Deletions cut 2 bases from V and 4 bases from J, with 20 bases between. CDR1 is MNHNS and CDR2 is SASEGT in the germline V gene. The CDR3 is 17 residues long. CDR3 region: CASSEIYRPGLAYGYTF. In DNA, the CDR3 is TGTGCCAGCAGTGAAATCTATCGACCGGGACTGGCCTATGGCTACACCTTC.

The chain links TRBV7-9 to TRBJ2-1; possible D gene TRBD2, 5 bases. This CDR3 has 13 residues. The V end lost 3 bases, the J end lost 9 bases, and 12 bases lay between the germline ends. Per germline, CDR1 SEHNR and CDR2 FQNEAQ (reference sequence). The CDR3 coding sequence is TGTGCCAGCAGCTTTAGCGCCTCGTCTGAGCAGTTCTTC. This sequence encodes CASSFSASSEQFF.

This clone was seen only a few times. The J gene is TRBJ2-3, the V gene TRBV5-4, with TRBD1 matching 8 bases. Germline lookup yields CDR1 SGHNT and CDR2 YYREEE (reference sequence). V dropped 10 bases and J dropped 0; count of bases not matched to a gene: 7. The CDR3 length is 14 residues. The CDR3 DNA reads TGTGCCGGAAACGACAGGGGTAGCACAGATACGCAGTATTTT. Its translation is CAGNDRGSTDTQYF.

This clone showed up just a few times. V and J are TRBV18 and TRBJ2-3; 11 bases fit TRBD2. J gave up 0 bases and V 6 bases, and 2 bases lay outside the gene matches. From germline, CDR1 is KGHSH and CDR2 LQKENI. The CDR3 is 15 amino acids. CDR3 nucleotides: TGTGCCAGCTCTTGGACTAGCGGGAGCACAGATACGCAGTATTTT. This codes for CASSWTSGSTDTQYF.

This clone showed up just a few times. V is TRBV30 and J is TRBJ1-2; TRBD1 might be the D (6 bases). The V and J ends lost 3 bases and 10 bases respectively, with 21 bases between them. This CDR3 has 14 amino acids. The germline V gene has CDR1 GTSNPN and CDR2 SVGIG (reference sequence). The CDR3 nucleotides read TGTGCCTGGAGCAGTACCGGGACAATCAGTCCCTACACCTTC. Translating it yields CAWSSTGTISPYTF.

The rearrangement uses TRBV6-6 and TRBJ1-1; 7 bases agree with TRBD1. The V segment lost 4 bases and the J segment 0 bases; nucleotides outside the gene matches: 5. Germline V gives CDR1 MNHNY, CDR2 SVGAGI (reference sequence). There are 15 residues in the CDR3. The CDR3 DNA reads TGTGCCAGCAGTTCATCAGGGGGGATGAACACTGAAGCTTTCTTT. It translates to CASSSSGGMNTEAFF.

This clone was picked up a small number of times. V is TRBV15 and J is TRBJ2-5; D might be TRBD1 (6 bases). Germline V gene data show CDR1 as LNHNV and CDR2 as YYDKDF (reference sequence). CDR3 length: 15 residues. The V end was cut by 1 base, the J end by 5 bases, with 14 bases between. The CDR3 sequence: CATSRAQGVRETQYF. DNA for the CDR3: TGTGCCACCAGCAGAGCACAGGGTGTCAGGGAGACCCAGTACTTC.

This clone has only a few counts. This chain connects TRBV5-5 to TRBJ1-1, with D unclear. Trimming took off 0 bases at V and 2 bases at J, with 8 bases between the two ends. The CDR3 has 14 amino acids. Germline lookup yields CDR1 SGHKS and CDR2 YYEKEE (reference sequence). The CDR3 DNA sequence: TGTGCCAGCAGCTTGGGACGGACTAACACTGAAGCTTTCTTT. It yields the protein CASSLGRTNTEAFF.

This clone appeared a few times. This chain joins TRBV5-4 and TRBJ1-2, with 8 positions matching TRBD1. This CDR3 spans 13 amino acids. CDR1 and CDR2 (germline): SGHNT, YYREEE (reference sequence). The V gene end was trimmed by 4 bases and the J gene end by 8 bases; junction bases not matched to a gene: 7. CDR3 bases: TGTGCCAGCAGCCAGGACAGGGACCTCGGCTACACCTTC. Protein: CASSQDRDLGYTF.

This clone was counted only a few times. The V call is TRBV7-9, the J call TRBJ2-7, with 7 bases identical to TRBD1. The junction had 5 bases not matched to a gene; V was cut back by 5 bases and J by 7 bases. This CDR3 has 12 amino acids. CDR1 SEHNR and CDR2 FQNEAQ come from the germline V gene (reference sequence). This CDR3 reads CASSREQGEQYF. The CDR3 DNA follows: TGTGCCAGCAGCAGGGAACAGGGGGAGCAGTACTTC.

The V call is TRBV29-1, the J call TRBJ2-3; 11 positions agree with TRBD2. This CDR3 region has 16 residues. In germline, CDR1 is SQVTM, CDR2 ANQGSEA. V shed 6 bases, J shed 4 bases, and the junction held 12 bases outside the gene matches. The CDR3 DNA follows: TGCAGCGTGGGGGTCTCGCTAGCGGGAGGTTCAGATACGCAGTATTTT. It encodes CSVGVSLAGGSDTQYF.

This clone was seen a few times. The same CDR3 can be traced to other DNA sequences in this sample. The chain couples TRBV5-1 to TRBJ2-5; D gene ambiguous. Germline V gene sequence: CDR1 SGHRS, CDR2 YFSETQ. Deletions cut 0 bases from V and 5 bases from J, with 8 bases between. The CDR3 runs to 13 residues. In DNA, the CDR3 is TGCGCCAGCAGCTTGGCCCCGTTGGAGACCCAGTACTTC. It yields the protein CASSLAPLETQYF. Variable domain in full (rest from reference TRBV5-1 and TRBJ2-5): KAGVTQTPRYLIKTRGQQVTLSCSPISGHRSVSWYQQTPGQGLQFLFEYFSETQRNKGNFPGRFSGRQFSNSRSEMNVSTLELGDSALYLCASSLAPLETQYFGPGTRLLVL.

V gene TRBV30 combines with J gene TRBJ1-6; D remains unclear. Trimming left V 3 bases short and J 6 bases short, with 12 bases between. The CDR3 extends over 14 amino acids. Germline lookup yields CDR1 GTSNPN and CDR2 SVGIG (reference sequence). In nucleotides, the CDR3 is TGTGCCTGGAGACCTAACAGCGGTAATTCACCCCTCCACTTT. It translates to CAWRPNSGNSPLHF.

The rearrangement links TRBV28 to TRBJ2-7; 7 nucleotides agree with TRBD2. Germline V lookup: CDR1 MDHEN, CDR2 SYDVKM. The CDR3 is 13 amino acids. J was trimmed by 4 bases and V by 5 bases; bases with no gene match: 5. The chain's CDR3 is CASSPAGGYEQYF. CDR3 DNA: TGTGCCAGCAGTCCCGCCGGGGGGTACGAGCAGTACTTC.

This chain joins TRBV21-1 and TRBJ2-7; TRBD1, as called in the table, went unchecked against the DNA. TRBV21-1 is termed a pseudogene. CDR3 length: 16 amino acids. The CDR3, as DNA: TGTGCCAGCAGCAAAGCAGACAGGGCCCTACCCTACGAGCAGTACTTC. It is translated as CASSKADRALPYEQYF.

In its sample, this clone was seen a few times. The V and J genes are TRBV5-1 and TRBJ2-3; D is perhaps TRBD1 (6 bases). Trimming removed 5 bases at V and 4 bases at J, with 14 bases between. Germline loops: CDR1 SGHRS, CDR2 YFSETQ. The CDR3 totals 14 residues. The CDR3 DNA follows: TGCGCCAGCAGTTCACAGGGTAATCCAGATACGCAGTATTTT. This encodes CASSSQGNPDTQYF.

V is TRBV18 and J is TRBJ2-7; perhaps TRBD2 as D (6 bases). The CDR3 is made up of 16 amino acids. Germline CDR1 reads KGHSH; CDR2 reads LQKENI. Trimming took 6 bases from V and 2 from J, leaving 20 bases between them. The DNA of the CDR3 is TGTGCCAGCTCCCCGCGGGATGGGCGGCCCACCTACGAGCAGTACTTC. This encodes CASSPRDGRPTYEQYF.

This clone was counted a few times. This chain uses TRBV9 with TRBJ1-2, with D possibly matching TRBD1 (6 bases). The CDR3 has 17 residues. Trimming pared 0 bases from V and 0 bases from J, leaving 15 bases between. Germline assignment: CDR1 SGDLS and CDR2 YYNGEE. DNA of the CDR3: TGTGCCAGCAGCGTAGACCCAACAGGGCTCTCTAACTATGGCTACACCTTC. Translation gives CASSVDPTGLSNYGYTF.

This clone was seen many times. The chain joins TRBV4-3 to TRBJ2-3, with TRBD1 as a possible D gene (6 bases). Germline V lookup: CDR1 LGHNA, CDR2 YSLEER. The CDR3 is made up of 14 amino acids. The ends were cut back, 1 base at V and 2 bases at J, with 7 bases in the middle. The DNA of the CDR3 is TGCGCCAGCAGCCAAGGGACAGCCACAGATACGCAGTATTTT. Encoded protein: CASSQGTATDTQYF.

The gene calls are TRBV21-1 and TRBJ1-5. TRBV21-1 represents a pseudogene. The CDR3 extends over 15 amino acids. CDR3 loop: CASSKALSGNQPQHF. CDR3 bases: TGTGCCAGCAGCAAAGCGCTTTCCGGGAACCAGCCCCAGCATTTT.

V and J are TRBV13 and TRBJ2-1; D remains unclear. CDR1 and CDR2 (germline): PRHDT, FYEKMQ (reference sequence). This CDR3 is 11 amino acids long. V lost 4 bases to trimming and J lost 12 bases, with 10 bases between them. This chain's CDR3 is CASSSSGWQFF. The CDR3, as DNA: TGTGCCAGCAGCTCCAGTGGTTGGCAGTTCTTC.

This clone has a handful of counts. The genes are TRBV20-1 and TRBJ2-5, with TRBD2 matching over 8 bases. The V segment lost 6 bases and the J segment 9 bases; nucleotides outside the gene matches: 6. The CDR3 is 11 residues long. Germline V lookup: CDR1 DFQATT, CDR2 SNEGSKA (reference sequence). The CDR3 sequence: CSAPAGRAQYF. CDR3 nucleotides: TGCAGTGCCCCTGCCGGGAGGGCCCAGTACTTC.

This sequence joins TRBV7-9 and TRBJ2-5; 9 positions agree with TRBD2. V shed 1 base, J shed 4 bases, and the junction held 10 bases outside the gene matches. The CDR3 is made up of 17 amino acids. Germline assignment: CDR1 SEHNR and CDR2 FQNEAQ (reference sequence). CDR3 bases: TGTGCCAGCAGCTTAGGTCGGCGGGGGGGCCGGAGAGAGACCCAGTACTTC. Translated, it gives CASSLGRRGGRRETQYF.

The chain joins TRBV30 to TRBJ1-2; TRBD1 is a possible D gene (5 bases). The germline gives CDR1 GTSNPN, CDR2 SVGIG (reference sequence). V lost 3 bases and J lost 1, with 18 bases in between. CDR3 size: 16 residues. The CDR3: CAWRWGRRAGNYGYTF. CDR3 nucleotides: TGTGCCTGGAGATGGGGCCGGAGGGCCGGTAACTATGGCTACACCTTC. The full variable domain, its missing parts supplied by reference TRBV30 and TRBJ1-2, is SQTIHQWPATLVQPVGSPLSLECTVEGTSNPNLYWYRQAAGRGLQLLFYSVGIGQISSEVPQNLSASRPQDRQFILSSKKLLLSDSGFYLCAWRWGRRAGNYGYTFGSGTRLTVV.

The chain links TRBV7-2 to TRBJ2-7; D is perhaps TRBD1 (6 bases). Germline V gene sequence: CDR1 SGHTA, CDR2 FQGNSA. V was trimmed by 5 bases and J by 2 bases, leaving 16 bases between them. This CDR3 contains 15 residues. In DNA, the CDR3 is TGTGCCAGCAGCCCACGCCAGGGGACCACCTACGAGCAGTACTTC. Translated: CASSPRQGTTYEQYF.

This clone was recorded a few times. The genes are TRBV7-2 and TRBJ2-3; 9 nucleotides agree with TRBD2. Germline V gene lookup returns CDR1 SGHTA and CDR2 FQGNSA. V was pared by 0 bases and J by 0 bases, with 4 bases of the junction left unmatched. The CDR3 spans 17 residues. The CDR3 sequence is CASSLAVLAGSTDTQYF. In DNA form, the CDR3 reads TGTGCCAGCAGCTTAGCGGTCCTAGCGGGGAGCACAGATACGCAGTATTTT.